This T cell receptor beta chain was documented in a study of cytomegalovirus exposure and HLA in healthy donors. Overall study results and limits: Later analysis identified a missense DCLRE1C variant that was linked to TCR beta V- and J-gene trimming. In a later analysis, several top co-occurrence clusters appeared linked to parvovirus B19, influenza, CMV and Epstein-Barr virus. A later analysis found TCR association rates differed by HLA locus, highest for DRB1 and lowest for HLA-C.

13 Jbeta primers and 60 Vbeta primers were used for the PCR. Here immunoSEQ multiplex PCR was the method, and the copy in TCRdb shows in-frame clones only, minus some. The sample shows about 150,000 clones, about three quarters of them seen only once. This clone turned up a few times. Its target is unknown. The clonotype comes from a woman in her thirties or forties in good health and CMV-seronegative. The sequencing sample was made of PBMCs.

The CDR3 DNA reads as TGCGCCAGCAGCCCCCGACAGGGCGGTCAGAACACTGAAGCTTTCTTT. Translation gives CASSPRQGGQNTEAFF. The chain combines TRBV5-1 with TRBJ1-1, with 7 bases aligning to TRBD1. Per the germline V gene, CDR1 is SGHRS and CDR2 is YFSETQ. This CDR3 is 16 amino acids long. V lost 4 bases to trimming and J lost 1 base; unmatched junction nucleotides: 10.